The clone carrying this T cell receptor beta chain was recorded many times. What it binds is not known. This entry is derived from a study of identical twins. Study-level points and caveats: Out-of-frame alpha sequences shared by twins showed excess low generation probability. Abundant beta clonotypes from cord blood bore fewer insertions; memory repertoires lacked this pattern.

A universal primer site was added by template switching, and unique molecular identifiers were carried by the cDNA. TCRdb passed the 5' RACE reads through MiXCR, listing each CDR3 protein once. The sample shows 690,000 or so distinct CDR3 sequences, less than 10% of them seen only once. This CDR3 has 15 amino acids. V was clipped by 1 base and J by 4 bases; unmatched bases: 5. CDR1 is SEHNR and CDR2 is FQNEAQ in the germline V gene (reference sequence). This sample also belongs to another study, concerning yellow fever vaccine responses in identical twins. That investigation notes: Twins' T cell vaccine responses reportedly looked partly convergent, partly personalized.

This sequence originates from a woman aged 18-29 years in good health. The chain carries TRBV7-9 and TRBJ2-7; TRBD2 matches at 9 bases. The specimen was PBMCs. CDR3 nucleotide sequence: TGTGCCAGCAGCTTAGGGACTAGCGCATCGTACGAGCAGTACTTC. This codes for CASSLGTSASYEQYF.